This T cell receptor beta chain appears in the sequencing data of a study of T cell responses to AZD1222 COVID-19 vaccine. In the study overall: Second-dose groups at about 4 or about 12 weeks were pooled. Overall study findings and caveats: Two AZD1222 administrations were followed by greater Spike-specific TCR breadth and depth. Spike regions recognized by vaccine-associated CD4 TCRs spanned the protein, led by 160-218 and 743-854. Researchers took repertoire samples only after the peak T cell response had come.

The protocol was immunoSEQ multiplex PCR, while the TCRdb copy is restricted to in-frame clones and leaves out a portion. This sample has 120,000 to 150,000 clones; approximately 92% occur once, and the top ten carry around 3.2%. On this clone: Its antigen is undetermined.

The CDR3 sequence is 16 residues long. The J segment lost 4 bases and the V segment lost 0 bases, leaving 4 bases of the junction unmatched. The germline CDR1 and CDR2 sequences are MNHEY and SVGAGI. The clonotype comes from an adult in good health. The source was peripheral blood, collected on day 0 of AZD1222 vaccination. The genes are TRBV6-5 and TRBJ2-2; 8 nucleotides match TRBD1. The CDR3 region is CASSYSQGAPTGELFF. DNA of the CDR3: TGTGCCAGCAGTTACTCGCAGGGGGCGCCCACCGGGGAGCTGTTTTTT.